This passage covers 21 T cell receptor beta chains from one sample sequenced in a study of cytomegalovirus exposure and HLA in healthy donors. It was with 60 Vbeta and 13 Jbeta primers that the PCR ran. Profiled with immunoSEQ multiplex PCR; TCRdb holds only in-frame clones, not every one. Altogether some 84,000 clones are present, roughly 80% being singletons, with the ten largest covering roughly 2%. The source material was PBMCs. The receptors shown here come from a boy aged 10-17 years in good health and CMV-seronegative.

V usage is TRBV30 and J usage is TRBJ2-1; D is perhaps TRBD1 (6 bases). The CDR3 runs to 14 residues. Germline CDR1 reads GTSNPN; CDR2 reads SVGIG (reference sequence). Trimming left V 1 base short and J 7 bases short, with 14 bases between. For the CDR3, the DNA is TGTGCCTGGAGTGACCTAGACAGGCTTAATGAGCAGTTCTTC. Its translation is CAWSDLDRLNEQFF. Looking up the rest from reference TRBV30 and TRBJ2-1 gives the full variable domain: SQTIHQWPATLVQPVGSPLSLECTVEGTSNPNLYWYRQAAGRGLQLLFYSVGIGQISSEVPQNLSASRPQDRQFILSSKKLLLSDSGFYLCAWSDLDRLNEQFFGPGTRLTVL.

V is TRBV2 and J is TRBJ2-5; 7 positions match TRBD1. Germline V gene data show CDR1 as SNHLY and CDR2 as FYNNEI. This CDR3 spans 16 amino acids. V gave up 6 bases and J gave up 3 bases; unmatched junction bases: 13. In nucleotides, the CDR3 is TGTGCCAGCAGAGGGTTTAGACGGGACAGCAAAGAGACCCAGTACTTC. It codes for CASRGFRRDSKETQYF.

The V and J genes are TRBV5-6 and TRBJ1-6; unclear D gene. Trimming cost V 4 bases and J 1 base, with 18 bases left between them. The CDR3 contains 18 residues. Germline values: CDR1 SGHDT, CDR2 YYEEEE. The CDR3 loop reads CASSVGVWSGSYNSPLHF. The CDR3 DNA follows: TGTGCCAGCAGCGTTGGTGTTTGGTCGGGTTCCTATAATTCACCCCTCCACTTT.

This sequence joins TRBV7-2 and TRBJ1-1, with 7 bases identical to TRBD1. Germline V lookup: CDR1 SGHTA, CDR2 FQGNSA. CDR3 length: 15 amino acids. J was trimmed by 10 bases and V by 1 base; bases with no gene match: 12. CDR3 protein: CASSLEDRDGFGAFF. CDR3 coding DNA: TGTGCCAGCAGCTTAGAAGACAGGGATGGATTCGGAGCTTTCTTT. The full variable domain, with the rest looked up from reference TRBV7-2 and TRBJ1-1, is GAGVSQSPSNKVTEKGKDVELRCDPISGHTALYWYRQSLGQGLEFLIYFQGNSAPDKSGLPSDRFSAERTGGSVSTLTIQRTQQEDSAVYLCASSLEDRDGFGAFFGQGTRLTVV.

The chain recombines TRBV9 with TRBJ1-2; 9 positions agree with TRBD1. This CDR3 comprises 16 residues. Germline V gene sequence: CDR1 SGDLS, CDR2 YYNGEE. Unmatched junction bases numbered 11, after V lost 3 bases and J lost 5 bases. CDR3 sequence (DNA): TGTGCCAGCAGCGCCCGAGGACAGGGGACTGGGTATGGCTACACCTTC. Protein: CASSARGQGTGYGYTF.

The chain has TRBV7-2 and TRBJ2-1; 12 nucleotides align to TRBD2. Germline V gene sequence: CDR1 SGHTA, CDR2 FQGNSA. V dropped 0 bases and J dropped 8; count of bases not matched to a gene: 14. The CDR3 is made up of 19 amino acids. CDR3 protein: CASSLASTGRTSGIDEQFF. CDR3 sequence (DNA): TGTGCCAGCAGCTTAGCCTCGACCGGTCGGACTAGCGGGATAGATGAGCAGTTCTTC.

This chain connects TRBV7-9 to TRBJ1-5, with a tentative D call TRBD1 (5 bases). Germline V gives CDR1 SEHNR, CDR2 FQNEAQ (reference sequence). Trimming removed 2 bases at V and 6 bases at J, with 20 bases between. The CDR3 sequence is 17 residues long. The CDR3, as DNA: TGTGCCAGCAGCTTAACTGTGGGGCAGGGTAAGGGTCAGCCCCAGCATTTT. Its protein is CASSLTVGQGKGQPQHF.

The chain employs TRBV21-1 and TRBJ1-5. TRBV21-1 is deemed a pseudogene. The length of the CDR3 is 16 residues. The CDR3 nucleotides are TGTGCCAGCAATGGGGGAGGGCCCCGATGCAATCAGCCCCAGCATTTT. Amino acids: CASNGGGPRCNQPQHF.

The DNA for the CDR3 is TGTGCCAGTAGTGCCGGGACAGGGAACACTGAAGCTTTCTTT. Amino acids: CASSAGTGNTEAFF. J is TRBJ1-1 and V is TRBV19; 8 bases are a match to TRBD1. This CDR3 has 14 residues. Trimming took 5 bases from V and 1 from J; bases not matched to a gene: 3. Germline assignment: CDR1 LNHDA and CDR2 SQIVND (reference sequence).

The CDR3 DNA follows: TGCAGCGTTGTTCTAGCGGGAGGCTCCACAGATACGCAGTATTTT. This codes for CSVVLAGGSTDTQYF. The genes are TRBV29-1 and TRBJ2-3, with 11 bases fitting TRBD2. The CDR3 is made up of 15 amino acids. Germline lookup yields CDR1 SQVTM and CDR2 ANQGSEA. Unmatched junction bases numbered 5, after V lost 4 bases and J lost 2 bases.

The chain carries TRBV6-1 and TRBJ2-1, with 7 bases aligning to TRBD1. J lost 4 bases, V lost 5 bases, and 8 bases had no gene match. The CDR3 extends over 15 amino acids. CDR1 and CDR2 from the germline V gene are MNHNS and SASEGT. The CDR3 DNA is TGTGCCAGCAGTCCTTACGGGGACAGTTACAATGAGCAGTTCTTC. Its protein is CASSPYGDSYNEQFF.

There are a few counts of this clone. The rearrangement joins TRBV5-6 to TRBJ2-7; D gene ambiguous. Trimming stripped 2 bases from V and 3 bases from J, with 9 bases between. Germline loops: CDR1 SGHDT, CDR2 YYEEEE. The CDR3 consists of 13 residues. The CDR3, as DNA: TGTGCCAGCAGCTTAGCTTTAGACTACGAGCAGTACTTC. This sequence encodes CASSLALDYEQYF.

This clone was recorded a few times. The CDR3 nucleotides read TGTGCCAGCGGATCAGGGGTTCGCACTGAAGCTTTCTTT. It translates to CASGSGVRTEAFF. The chain carries TRBV28 and TRBJ1-1; D may be TRBD1 (6 bases). V was shortened by 8 bases and J by 4 bases, with 14 bases between the two germline ends. From germline, CDR1 is MDHEN and CDR2 SYDVKM. The CDR3 is made up of 13 amino acids.

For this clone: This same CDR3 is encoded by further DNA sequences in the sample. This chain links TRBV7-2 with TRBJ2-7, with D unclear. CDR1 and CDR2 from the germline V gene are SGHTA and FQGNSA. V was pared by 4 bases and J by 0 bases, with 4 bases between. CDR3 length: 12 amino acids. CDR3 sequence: CASSSYSYEQYF. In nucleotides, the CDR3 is TGTGCCAGCAGCTCTTACTCCTACGAGCAGTACTTC. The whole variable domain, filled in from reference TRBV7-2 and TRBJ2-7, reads GAGVSQSPSNKVTEKGKDVELRCDPISGHTALYWYRQSLGQGLEFLIYFQGNSAPDKSGLPSDRFSAERTGGSVSTLTIQRTQQEDSAVYLCASSSYSYEQYFGPGTRLTVT.

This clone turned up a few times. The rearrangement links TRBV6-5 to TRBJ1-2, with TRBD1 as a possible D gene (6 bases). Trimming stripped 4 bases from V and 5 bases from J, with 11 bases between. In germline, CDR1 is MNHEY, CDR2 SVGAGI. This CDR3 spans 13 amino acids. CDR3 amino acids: CASSSGQSYGYTF. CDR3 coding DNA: TGTGCCAGCAGTTCCGGACAGTCGTATGGCTACACCTTC.

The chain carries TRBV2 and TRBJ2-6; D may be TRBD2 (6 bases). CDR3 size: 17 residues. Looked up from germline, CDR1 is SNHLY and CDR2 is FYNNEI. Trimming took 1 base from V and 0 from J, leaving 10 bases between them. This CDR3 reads CASSEGGVVSGANVLTF. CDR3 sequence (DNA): TGTGCCAGCAGTGAAGGGGGGGTGGTCTCTGGGGCCAACGTCCTGACTTTC.

CDR3 in DNA: TGTGCCAGCAGTTTATATGCAGGAATAACCCAGTACTTC. This encodes CASSLYAGITQYF. The chain has TRBV28 and TRBJ2-5; D is unclear. CDR1 is MDHEN and CDR2 is SYDVKM in the germline V gene. V lost 1 base, J lost 8 bases, and 11 bases lay in between. This CDR3 comprises 13 residues.

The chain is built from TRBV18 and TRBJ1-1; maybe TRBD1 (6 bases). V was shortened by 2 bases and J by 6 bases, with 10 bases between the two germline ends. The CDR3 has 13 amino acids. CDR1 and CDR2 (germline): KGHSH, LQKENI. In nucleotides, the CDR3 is TGTGCCAGCTCACCAACAGGGACACCTGAAGCTTTCTTT. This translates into CASSPTGTPEAFF.

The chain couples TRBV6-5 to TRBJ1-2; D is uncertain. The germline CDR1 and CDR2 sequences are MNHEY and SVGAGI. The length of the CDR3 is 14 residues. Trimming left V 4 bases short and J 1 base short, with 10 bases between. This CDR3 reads CASSSLSVNYGYTF. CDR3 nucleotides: TGTGCCAGCAGTTCCCTGTCCGTTAACTATGGCTACACCTTC.

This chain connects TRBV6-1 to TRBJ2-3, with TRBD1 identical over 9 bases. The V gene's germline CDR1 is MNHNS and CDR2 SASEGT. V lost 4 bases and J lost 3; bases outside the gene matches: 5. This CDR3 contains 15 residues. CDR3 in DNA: TGTGCCAGCAGTGTATCACAGGGGGCAACAGATACGCAGTATTTT. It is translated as CASSVSQGATDTQYF.

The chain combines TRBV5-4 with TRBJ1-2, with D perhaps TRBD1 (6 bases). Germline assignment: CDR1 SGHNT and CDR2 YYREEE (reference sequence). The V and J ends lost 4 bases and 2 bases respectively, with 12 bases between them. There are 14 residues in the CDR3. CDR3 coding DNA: TGTGCCAGCAGCCTGAGACAGGTCAACTATGGCTACACCTTC. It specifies CASSLRQVNYGYTF.